This passage covers 10 T cell receptor beta chains from one sample sequenced in a study of blood T cell repertoires in COVID-19. Profiled with immunoSEQ multiplex PCR; TCRdb holds only in-frame clones, not every one. The sample has around 300,000 clones; about 87% are singletons. Specimen: PBMCs or T cells enriched from blood (not recorded which). Receptor source: a man aged 25 to 45 who had recovered from COVID-19.

The chain carries TRBV4-2 and TRBJ1-5, with 9 nucleotides matching TRBD1. Germline-derived CDR1 and CDR2 are LGHNA and YNFKEQ. J lost 6 bases, V lost 0 bases, and 9 bases had no gene match. The CDR3 length is 17 residues. CDR3 in DNA: TGTGCCAGCAGCCAAGATGGGGGACAGGGAATAACTCAGCCCCAGCATTTT. Protein: CASSQDGGQGITQPQHF.

The V and J genes are TRBV4-2 and TRBJ1-1; 10 bases map to TRBD1. V dropped 4 bases and J dropped 4; count of bases not matched to a gene: 3. The CDR3 runs to 14 residues. Germline V CDR1 and CDR2: LGHNA, YNFKEQ. Here the CDR3 reads CASSPRQGATEAFF. For the CDR3, the DNA is TGTGCCAGCAGCCCGCGACAGGGGGCCACTGAAGCTTTCTTT.

The rearrangement joins TRBV27 to TRBJ2-7; 7 positions agree with TRBD2. CDR1 and CDR2 from the germline V gene are MNHEY and SMNVEV (reference sequence). Unmatched junction bases numbered 2, after V lost 4 bases and J lost 5 bases. There are 12 residues in the CDR3. CDR3 DNA sequence: TGTGCCAGCAGTTATCGGGGGGACGAGCAGTACTTC. Residues: CASSYRGDEQYF.

This rearrangement joins TRBV18 to TRBJ1-1; 9 nucleotides align to TRBD1. V shed 1 base and J 0 bases; nucleotides not matched to a gene: 3. Looked up from germline, CDR1 is KGHSH and CDR2 is LQKENI. CDR3 length: 16 residues. The CDR3 reads CASSPLGTGMNTEAFF. The DNA for the CDR3 is TGTGCCAGCTCACCACTTGGGACAGGGATGAACACTGAAGCTTTCTTT.

The V gene is TRBV25-1, the J gene TRBJ2-7, with 10 nucleotides matching TRBD1. This CDR3 spans 13 amino acids. V shed 2 bases, J shed 7 bases, and the junction held 2 bases outside the gene matches. The V gene's germline CDR1 is MGHDK and CDR2 SYGVNS. Here the CDR3 reads CASSERTGGEQYF. The CDR3 DNA follows: TGTGCCAGCAGTGAACGGACAGGGGGTGAGCAGTACTTC.

The chain couples TRBV28 to TRBJ1-1, with D uncertain. Germline assignment: CDR1 MDHEN and CDR2 SYDVKM. The CDR3 totals 13 residues. Between the trimmed V and J ends, which lost 7 bases and 0 bases, there was a span of 9 bases. The CDR3 here is CASMAVLNTEAFF. CDR3 DNA: TGTGCCAGCATGGCGGTTCTGAACACTGAAGCTTTCTTT.

The CDR3 DNA sequence: TGTGCCAGCAGCTTGGCCCAGGGACTAGCGCGGGGCAATGAGCAGTTCTTC. Translating gives CASSLAQGLARGNEQFF. V is TRBV5-4 and J is TRBJ2-1, with 10 bases aligning to TRBD2. The CDR3 covers 17 residues. CDR1 SGHNT and CDR2 YYREEE come from the germline V gene (reference sequence). V was pared by 0 bases and J by 6 bases, with 9 bases of the junction left unmatched.

The rearrangement joins TRBV10-2 to TRBJ2-7; 10 nucleotides line up with TRBD1. The V gene's germline CDR1 is WSHSY and CDR2 SAAADI. This CDR3 region has 14 residues. The ends lost 8 bases at V and 5 bases at J; junction bases unmatched: 9. The CDR3 bases are TGCGCCAGCGGCGGGGACAGGGGAATTGACGAGCAGTACTTC. Translating it yields CASGGDRGIDEQYF.

The rearrangement links TRBV9 to TRBJ2-5; the D gene is possibly TRBD2 (6 bases). CDR3 size: 12 residues. CDR1 is SGDLS, CDR2 YYNGEE, per germline. V dropped 0 bases and J dropped 7 bases, with 7 bases sitting between them. CDR3: CASSVEEGTQYF. The DNA of the CDR3 is TGTGCCAGCAGCGTAGAGGAGGGGACCCAGTACTTC. Full variable domain (rest looked up from reference TRBV9 and TRBJ2-5): DSGVTQTPKHLITATGQRVTLRCSPRSGDLSVYWYQQSLDQGLQFLIQYYNGEERAKGNILERFSAQQFPDLHSELNLSSLELGDSALYFCASSVEEGTQYFGPGTRLLVL.

The V and J genes are TRBV12-3 or TRBV12-4 and TRBJ1-1; possible D gene TRBD1, 6 bases. V gave up 6 bases and J gave up 1 base, with 9 bases separating them. The CDR3 sequence is 13 residues long. Here the CDR3 DNA reads TGTGCCAGCAGCCGGGACACGAACACTGAAGCTTTCTTT. It encodes CASSRDTNTEAFF.